This T cell receptor (beta chain) was captured in a study of cytomegalovirus exposure and HLA in healthy donors. General observations from the study: Through in vitro validation, three CMV-associated chains were shown to be specific for CMV antigens. The finding came from a later analysis; first-cohort TCR clusters tended to co-occur in the 130 or so validation repertoires. Most sequenced TCRs were rare (though some public TCRs occurred in many donors). Researchers catalogued 150 or so TCR beta chains as cytomegalovirus-associated.

Clones were sequenced by immunoSEQ multiplex PCR, and TCRdb holds only the in-frame ones, with some missing. The profile shows 110,000 or so clones, about 91% of them singletons. Comments on this clone: The antigen is unknown.

Germline loops: CDR1 MDHEN, CDR2 SYDVKM. This CDR3 region has 16 residues. Trimming took off 2 bases at V and 5 bases at J, with 16 bases between the two ends. The sample comprised PBMCs. The receptor's source is a young man in good health and CMV-seronegative. V usage is TRBV28 and J usage is TRBJ1-5; D call uncertain. CDR3 DNA: TGTGCCAGCAGTTTAACCCCAGGCCAGTGGGATCAGCCCCAGCATTTT. Protein sequence: CASSLTPGQWDQPQHF.